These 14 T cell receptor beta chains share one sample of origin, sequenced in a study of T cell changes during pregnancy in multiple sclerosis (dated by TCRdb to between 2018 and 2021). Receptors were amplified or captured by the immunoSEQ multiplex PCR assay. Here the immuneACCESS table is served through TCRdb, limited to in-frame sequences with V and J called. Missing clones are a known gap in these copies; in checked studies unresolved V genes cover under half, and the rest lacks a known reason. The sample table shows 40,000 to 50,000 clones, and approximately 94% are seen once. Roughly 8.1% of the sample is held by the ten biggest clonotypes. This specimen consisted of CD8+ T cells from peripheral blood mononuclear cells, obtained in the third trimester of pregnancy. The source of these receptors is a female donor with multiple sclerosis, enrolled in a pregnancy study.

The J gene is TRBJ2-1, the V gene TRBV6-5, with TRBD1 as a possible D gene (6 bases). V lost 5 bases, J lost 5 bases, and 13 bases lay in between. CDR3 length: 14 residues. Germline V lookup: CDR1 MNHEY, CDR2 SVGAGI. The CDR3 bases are TGTGCCAGCAGTGGACAGATCCACGACAATGAGCAGTTCTTC. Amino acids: CASSGQIHDNEQFF.

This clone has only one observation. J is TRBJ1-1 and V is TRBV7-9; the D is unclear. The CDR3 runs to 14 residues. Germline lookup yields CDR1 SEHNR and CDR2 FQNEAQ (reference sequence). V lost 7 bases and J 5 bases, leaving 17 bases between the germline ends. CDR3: CASTRPSWETEAFF. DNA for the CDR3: TGTGCCAGCACTCGACCCTCTTGGGAGACTGAAGCTTTCTTT.

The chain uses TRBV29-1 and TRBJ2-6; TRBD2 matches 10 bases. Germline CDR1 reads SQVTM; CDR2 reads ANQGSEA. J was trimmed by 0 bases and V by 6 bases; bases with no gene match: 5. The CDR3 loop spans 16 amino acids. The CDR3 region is CSVLAGVSSGANVLTF. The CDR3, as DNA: TGCAGCGTGCTAGCGGGAGTAAGCTCTGGGGCCAACGTCCTGACTTTC. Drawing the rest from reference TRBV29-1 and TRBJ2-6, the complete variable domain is SAVISQKPSRDICQRGTSLTIQCQVDSQVTMMFWYRQQPGQSLTLIATANQGSEATYESGFVIDKFPISRPNLTFSTLTVSNMSPEDSSIYLCSVLAGVSSGANVLTFGAGSRLTVL.

As DNA, the CDR3 is TGCAGCGTCAGACAGGGGGCGGGCAATCAGCCCCAGCATTTT. Translation gives CSVRQGAGNQPQHF. The chain couples TRBV29-1 to TRBJ1-5; 10 bases map to TRBD1. Germline lookup yields CDR1 SQVTM and CDR2 ANQGSEA. The J segment lost 2 bases and the V segment lost 6 bases, leaving 4 bases of the junction unmatched. The CDR3 consists of 14 residues.

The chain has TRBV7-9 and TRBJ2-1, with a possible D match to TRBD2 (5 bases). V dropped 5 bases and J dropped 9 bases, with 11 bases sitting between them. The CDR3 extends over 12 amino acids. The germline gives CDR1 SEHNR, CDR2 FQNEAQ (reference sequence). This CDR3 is CASSLLDPEQFF. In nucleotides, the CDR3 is TGTGCCAGCAGCCTACTAGATCCTGAGCAGTTCTTC.

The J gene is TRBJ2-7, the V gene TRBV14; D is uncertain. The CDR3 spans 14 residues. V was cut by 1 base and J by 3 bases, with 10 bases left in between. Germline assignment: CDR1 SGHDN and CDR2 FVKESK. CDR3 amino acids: CASSQGSRFYEQYF. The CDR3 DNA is TGTGCCAGCAGCCAAGGTAGTAGATTCTACGAGCAGTACTTC. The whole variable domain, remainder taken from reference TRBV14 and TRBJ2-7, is EAGVTQFPSHSVIEKGQTVTLRCDPISGHDNLYWYRRVMGKEIKFLLHFVKESKQDESGMPNNRFLAERTGGTYSTLKVQPAELEDSGVYFCASSQGSRFYEQYFGPGTRLTVT.

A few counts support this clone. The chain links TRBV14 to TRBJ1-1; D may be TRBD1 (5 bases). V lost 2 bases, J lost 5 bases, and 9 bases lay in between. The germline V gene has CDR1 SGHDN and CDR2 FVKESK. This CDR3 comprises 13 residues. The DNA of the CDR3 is TGTGCCAGCAGCCAACAGGGTAAAACTGAAGCTTTCTTT. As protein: CASSQQGKTEAFF.

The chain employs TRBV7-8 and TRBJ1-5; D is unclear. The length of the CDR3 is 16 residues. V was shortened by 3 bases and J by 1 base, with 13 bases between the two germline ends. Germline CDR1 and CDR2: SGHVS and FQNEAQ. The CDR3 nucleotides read TGTGCCAGCAGCTTGTTCGACATTCGGAGCAATCAGCCCCAGCATTTT. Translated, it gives CASSLFDIRSNQPQHF.

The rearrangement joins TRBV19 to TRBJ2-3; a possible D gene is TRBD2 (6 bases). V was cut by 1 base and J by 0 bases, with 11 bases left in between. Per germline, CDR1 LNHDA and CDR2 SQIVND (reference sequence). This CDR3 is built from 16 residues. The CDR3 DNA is TGTGCCAGTAGTATAGGATTGCGGGGTAGCACAGATACGCAGTATTTT. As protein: CASSIGLRGSTDTQYF.

The CDR3 nucleotides are TGTGCCAGCAGTTACTCCGGACTAGCGGACTCCTACGAGCAGTACTTC. Residues: CASSYSGLADSYEQYF. V usage is TRBV6-5 and J usage is TRBJ2-7; 10 bases agree with TRBD2. The CDR3 runs to 16 residues. Germline V gene sequence: CDR1 MNHEY, CDR2 SVGAGI. Trimming at V came to 0 bases and at J to 0 bases, leaving 2 bases not matched to a gene.

The CDR3 DNA sequence: TGTGCCACCTCATACGGGACAGCCAATGAGCAGTTCTTC. Its translation: CATSYGTANEQFF. The chain has TRBV19 and TRBJ2-1; 7 bases agree with TRBD1. Looked up from germline, CDR1 is LNHDA and CDR2 is SQIVND (reference sequence). CDR3 size: 13 residues. J was trimmed by 6 bases and V by 10 bases; bases with no gene match: 9.

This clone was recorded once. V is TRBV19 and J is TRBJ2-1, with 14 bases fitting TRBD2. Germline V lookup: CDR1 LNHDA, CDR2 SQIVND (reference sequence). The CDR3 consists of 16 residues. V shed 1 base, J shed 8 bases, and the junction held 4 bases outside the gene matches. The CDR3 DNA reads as TGTGCCAGTAGTATAGGGACTAGCGGGAGGTTGTATGAGCAGTTCTTC. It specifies CASSIGTSGRLYEQFF.

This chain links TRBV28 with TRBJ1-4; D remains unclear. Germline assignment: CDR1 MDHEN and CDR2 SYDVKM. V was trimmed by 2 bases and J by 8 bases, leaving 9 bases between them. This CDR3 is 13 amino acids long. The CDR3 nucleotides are TGTGCCAGCAGTTTAGCGGTCGAAGAAAAACTGTTTTTT. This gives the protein CASSLAVEEKLFF. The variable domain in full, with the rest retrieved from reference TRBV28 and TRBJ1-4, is DVKVTQSSRYLVKRTGEKVFLECVQDMDHENMFWYRQDPGLGLRLIYFSYDVKMKEKGDIPEGYSVSREKKERFSLILESASTNQTSMYLCASSLAVEEKLFFGSGTQLSVL.

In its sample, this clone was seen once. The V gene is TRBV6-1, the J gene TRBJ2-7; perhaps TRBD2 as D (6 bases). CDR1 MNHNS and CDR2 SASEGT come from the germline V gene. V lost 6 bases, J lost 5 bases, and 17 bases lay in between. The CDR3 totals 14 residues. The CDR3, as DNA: TGTGCCAGCAGGAACAATTGGAGGGGAAACGAGCAGTACTTC. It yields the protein CASRNNWRGNEQYF.